The clone carrying this TCR beta chain was observed at least ten times. The antigen remains undetermined. TCRdb processed the 5' RACE reads anew with MiXCR; each CDR3 protein has one entry. The table lists 750,000 to 850,000 distinct CDR3 sequences, about 11% of them singletons. This record comes from a study of CD8 T cells in ankylosing spondylitis. With V trimmed by 4 bases and J by 5 bases, 6 bases remained unmatched. There are 14 residues in the CDR3. CDR1 and CDR2 from the germline V gene are KGHDR and SFDVKD. General study findings and limits: Blood of patients with ankylosing spondylitis appeared to be characterized by a TCR beta motif of several highly homologous variants.

Sequencing was performed on blood, either unsorted or a sorted T cell fraction (not recorded which). The clonotype was recovered from a male donor with ankylosing spondylitis. The chain links TRBV24-1 to TRBJ1-1; 7 bases are a match to TRBD1. Written as DNA, the CDR3 is TGTGCCACCAGTGACCCAGGACAGGATACTGAAGCTTTCTTT. Translated, it gives CATSDPGQDTEAFF.